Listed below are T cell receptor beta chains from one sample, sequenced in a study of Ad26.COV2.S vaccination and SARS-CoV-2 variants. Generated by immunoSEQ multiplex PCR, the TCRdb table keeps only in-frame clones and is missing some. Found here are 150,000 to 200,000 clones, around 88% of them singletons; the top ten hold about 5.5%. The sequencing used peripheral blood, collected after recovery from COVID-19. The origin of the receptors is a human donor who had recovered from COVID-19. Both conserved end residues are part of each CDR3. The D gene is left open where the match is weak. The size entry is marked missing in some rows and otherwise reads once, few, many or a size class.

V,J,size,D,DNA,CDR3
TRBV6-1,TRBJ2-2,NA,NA,TGTGCCAGCAGTGAATGGGGACCTCTCACCGGGGAGCTGTTTTTT,CASSEWGPLTGELFF
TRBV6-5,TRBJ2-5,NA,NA,TGTGCCAGCCAGGTTCCCGCGGAGACCCAGTACTTC,CASQVPAETQYF
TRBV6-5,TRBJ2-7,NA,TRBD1,TGTGCCAGCAGTTACTCGAGGACAGGGGGTACCTACGAGCAGTACTTC,CASSYSRTGGTYEQYF
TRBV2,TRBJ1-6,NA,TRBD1,TGTGCCAGCAGCGGCAGAGGGGGCCGTTATAATTCACCCCTCCACTTT,CASSGRGGRYNSPLHF
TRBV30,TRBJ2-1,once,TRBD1,TGTGCCTGGAGTATGGGACAGGGGAACTACAATGAGCAGTTCTTC,CAWSMGQGNYNEQFF
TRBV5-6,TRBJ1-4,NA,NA,TGTGCCAGCAGCTTGTTTCAGGGGAGAAGGACTAATGAAAAACTGTTTTTT,CASSLFQGRRTNEKLFF
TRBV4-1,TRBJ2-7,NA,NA,TGCGCCAGCAGCCAAGGAGGCTCGCTAGGGATCCCCTACGAGCAGTACTTC,CASSQGGSLGIPYEQYF
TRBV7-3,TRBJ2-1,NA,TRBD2,TGTGCCAGCAGCTTAGTGGGGGGGGTGCCCCAAAAGGAGCAGTTCTTC,CASSLVGGVPQKEQFF
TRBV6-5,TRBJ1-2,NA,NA,TGTGCCAACCGGGACATGGAGGAGAGTAACTATGGCTACACCTTC,CANRDMEESNYGYTF
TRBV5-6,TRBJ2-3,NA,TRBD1,TGTGCCAGCAGCTGGACAGGGGCTAGGTTGGCAGATACGCAGTATTTT,CASSWTGARLADTQYF
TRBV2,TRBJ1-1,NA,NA,TGTGCCAGCGAGCTGACACAAACAAACACTGAAGCTTTCTTT,CASELTQTNTEAFF
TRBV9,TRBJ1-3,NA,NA,TGTGCCAGCAGCGCACATCGGGACGGCAGCTCTGGAAACACCATATATTTT,CASSAHRDGSSGNTIYF
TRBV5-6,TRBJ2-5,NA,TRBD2,TGTGCCAGCAGCTGGGGACTAGCGGGGGAACAAGAGACCCAGTACTTC,CASSWGLAGEQETQYF
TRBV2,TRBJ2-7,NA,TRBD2,TGTGCCAGCAGTCACCGGGACTACTCCTACGAGCAGTACTTC,CASSHRDYSYEQYF
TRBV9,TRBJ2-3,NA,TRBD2,TGTGCCAGCAGCCCCAGAGCGGGGGAGTACACAGATACGCAGTATTTT,CASSPRAGEYTDTQYF
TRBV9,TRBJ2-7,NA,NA,TGTGCCCTACCCAGGGGGGAACCCTACGAGCAGTACTTC,CALPRGEPYEQYF
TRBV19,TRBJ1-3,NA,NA,TGTGCCAGTAGGCCACTTTCGACTCGTCTCTCTGGAAACACCATATATTTT,CASRPLSTRLSGNTIYF
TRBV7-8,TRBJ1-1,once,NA,TGTGCCAGCAGCTTAGTCTTCGGTCAGGGGACTGAAGCTTTCTTT,CASSLVFGQGTEAFF
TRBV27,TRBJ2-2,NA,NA,TGTGCCAGCAGTCTCGGGGCGCCCACCGGGGAGCTGTTTTTT,CASSLGAPTGELFF
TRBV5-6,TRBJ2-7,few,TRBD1,TGTGCCAGCAGCTTGTTAACAGGGGGTTACGAGCAGTACTTC,CASSLLTGGYEQYF
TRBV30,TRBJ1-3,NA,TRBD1,TGTGCCTGGAGTGTACTAGGAGGGGGCCCTGGAAACACCATATATTTT,CAWSVLGGGPGNTIYF
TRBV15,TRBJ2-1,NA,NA,TGTGCCACCAGCCCCCCCGGTCGAGCCGGTACCACCCAGTTCTTC,CATSPPGRAGTTQFF
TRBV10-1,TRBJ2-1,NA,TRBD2,TGCGCCAGCAGTGAGCCTCGGACTAGCGGGGACCTACCATACAATGAGCAGTTCTTC,CASSEPRTSGDLPYNEQFF
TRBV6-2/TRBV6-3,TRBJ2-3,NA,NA,TGTGCCAGCAGTTACTCCCCCCCGGAGGCTAGCACAGATACGCAGTATTTT,CASSYSPPEASTDTQYF
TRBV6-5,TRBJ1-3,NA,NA,TGTGCCAGCAGGGCAGGGAGAGCTGGAAACACCATATATTTT,CASRAGRAGNTIYF
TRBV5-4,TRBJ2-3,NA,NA,TGTGCCAGCAGCCCGGACAGACTCACAGATACGCAGTATTTT,CASSPDRLTDTQYF
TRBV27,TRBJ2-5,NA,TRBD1,TGTGCCAGCAGTCGAATGCCCGGGACAGGGGGCCACAGACTAGGGGAGACCCAGTACTTC,CASSRMPGTGGHRLGETQYF
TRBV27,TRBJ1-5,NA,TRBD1,TGTGCCAGCAGTCCAATTCAGACAGGGGGGGTACTTAATCAGCCCCAGCATTTT,CASSPIQTGGVLNQPQHF
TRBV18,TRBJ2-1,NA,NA,TGTGCCAGCTCACCGCGCAGGGAATCCTACAATGAGCAGTTCTTC,CASSPRRESYNEQFF
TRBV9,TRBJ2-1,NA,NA,TGTGCCAGCAGCGAATCACAGGGTTCCAATGAGCAGTTCTTC,CASSESQGSNEQFF
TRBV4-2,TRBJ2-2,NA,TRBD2,TGTGCCAGCAGCCAAGATTTAGGGGGAGCTAGCGGGAGGCCCGGGGAGCTGTTTTTT,CASSQDLGGASGRPGELFF
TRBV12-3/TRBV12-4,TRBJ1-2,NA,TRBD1,TGTGCCAGCAGTTCTCCGGGACAGGCTGCTATCACCTTC,CASSSPGQAAITF
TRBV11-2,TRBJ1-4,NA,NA,TGTGCCAGCAGCTCCCAGGGCCAGGGATTAGAAAAACTGTTTTTT,CASSSQGQGLEKLFF
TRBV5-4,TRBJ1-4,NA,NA,TGTGCCAGCAGCCGGCAGGGAGTAGAGGAAAAACTGTTTTTT,CASSRQGVEEKLFF
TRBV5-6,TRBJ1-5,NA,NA,TGTGCCAGCAGCATCTTTGACAGGATAAGCAATCAGCCCCAGCATTTT,CASSIFDRISNQPQHF
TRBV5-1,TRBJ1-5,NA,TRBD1,TGCGCCAGCAGCTTGGCCGTTGGACAGGGGGATCAGCCCCAGCATTTT,CASSLAVGQGDQPQHF
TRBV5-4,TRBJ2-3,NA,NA,TGTGCCAGCAGCTTGCGGATGGAGAGCACAGATACGCAGTATTTT,CASSLRMESTDTQYF
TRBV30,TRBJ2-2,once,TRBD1,TGTGCCTGGAGGGGACAGACGAACACCGGGGAGCTGTTTTTT,CAWRGQTNTGELFF
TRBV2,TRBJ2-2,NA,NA,TGTGCCAGCAGTGAAAAGAACACCGGGGAGCTGTTTTTT,CASSEKNTGELFF
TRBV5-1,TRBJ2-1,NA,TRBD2,TGCGCCAGCAGCCCACCCTGGCGGGGGGGCAAAGATGAGCAGTTCTTC,CASSPPWRGGKDEQFF
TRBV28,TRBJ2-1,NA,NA,TGTGCCAGTCGGGTTGAGACCAATGAGCAGTTCTTC,CASRVETNEQFF
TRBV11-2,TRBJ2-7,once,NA,TGTGCCACCTCCTATGGGGTAGACTACGAGCAGTACTTC,CATSYGVDYEQYF
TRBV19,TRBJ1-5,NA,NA,TGTGCCAGTAGTATAGCCCAGGGGAGCAATCAGCCCCAGCATTTT,CASSIAQGSNQPQHF
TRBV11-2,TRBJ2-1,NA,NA,TGTGCCAGCAGCCTACGCAGGGGGGGTGAGGAGCAGTTCTTC,CASSLRRGGEEQFF
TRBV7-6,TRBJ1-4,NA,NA,TGTGCCAGCAGCTTAGAACCCAAAAGAGGTGAAAAACTGTTTTTT,CASSLEPKRGEKLFF
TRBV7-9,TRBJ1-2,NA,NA,TGTGCCAGCAGCCGAAACATGGGCGGCTACACCTTC,CASSRNMGGYTF
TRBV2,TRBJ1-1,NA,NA,TGTGCCAACGCCCTCGGTCCGCTCGGGAACACTGAAGCTTTCTTT,CANALGPLGNTEAFF
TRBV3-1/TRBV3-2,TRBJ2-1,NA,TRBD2,TGTGCCAGCAGCCCCTGGACTAGCGGGAGGGCCAATGAGCAGTTCTTC,CASSPWTSGRANEQFF